This T cell receptor beta chain appears in the sequencing data of a study of blood T cell repertoires in COVID-19. The protocol was immunoSEQ multiplex PCR, while the TCRdb copy is restricted to in-frame clones and leaves out a portion. Among about 97,000 clones listed, around 92% were seen once. Per germline, CDR1 KGHDR and CDR2 SFDVKD. The CDR3 length is 15 residues. V was shortened by 0 bases and J by 2 bases, with 8 bases between the two germline ends. The rearrangement links TRBV24-1 to TRBJ2-3, with D possibly TRBD1 on 6 matching bases. The sample comprised peripheral blood. The receptor's source is a man aged 18-30 years with acute or convalescent COVID-19. The CDR3 sequence is CATSDLRGNTDTQYF. In nucleotides, the CDR3 is TGTGCCACCAGTGATTTGAGGGGGAACACAGATACGCAGTATTTT.